A selection of T cell receptor beta chains follows, all from one sample in a study of cytomegalovirus exposure and HLA in healthy donors. The assay was immunoSEQ multiplex PCR, and TCRdb's table has in-frame clones only and misses some. The sample yields 72,000 or so clones, 55% to 70% seen once. Specimen: PBMCs. Receptors originate from a woman between 45 and 60 years old in good health and CMV-seronegative. Each CDR3 is given with its conserved first and last residue. The D gene is left open where the match is weak.

d_gene	v_gene	j_gene	CDR3aa
TRBD1	TRBV7-3	TRBJ1-5	CASSLSSWSGGQPQHF
.	TRBV5-8	TRBJ2-7	CASSLFQGGVYEQYF
TRBD1	TRBV28	TRBJ1-3	CASSSGQGFSGNTIYF
.	TRBV6-5	TRBJ1-2	CASSYGGDSYGYTF
TRBD1	TRBV9	TRBJ1-1	CASSRTGGPEAFF
.	TRBV2	TRBJ1-1	CASSDWASNTEAFF
.	TRBV5-1	TRBJ2-3	CASSLAPDTDTQYF
.	TRBV7-2	TRBJ2-5	CASSLVHGVGETQYF
.	TRBV2	TRBJ2-7	CASTSDRDRYEQYF
.	TRBV2	TRBJ2-5	CASSSEGETQYF
.	TRBV6-5	TRBJ1-1	CATARSQGLAFF
.	TRBV6-6	TRBJ2-7	CASRQDKYSYEQYF
TRBD2	TRBV5-4	TRBJ2-1	CASSSGTSGRASFHEQFF
.	TRBV7-9	TRBJ2-1	CSSSFSSPGDVYNEQFF
TRBD1	TRBV25-1	TRBJ2-1	CASSGTGGLPLNYNEQFF
.	TRBV5-6	TRBJ1-2	CASSSYDSNYGYTF
.	TRBV28	TRBJ1-5	CASSLGGGNQPQHF
.	TRBV7-2	TRBJ2-4	CASSLVGAKNIQYF
.	TRBV11-2	TRBJ1-2	CASSLDRGSKGYTF
.	TRBV6-5	TRBJ1-1	CASSYSLTGNTEAFF
.	TRBV6-5	TRBJ2-7	CASSLASSGEQYF
.	TRBV5-1	TRBJ2-1	CASSLEAGNNEQFF
.	TRBV28	TRBJ1-1	CASSPRRGWNTEAFF
TRBD1	TRBV7-3	TRBJ2-4	CASSDRGGIQYF
TRBD1	TRBV28	TRBJ1-5	CASSTTGPINQPQHF
TRBD1	TRBV10-3	TRBJ1-5	CAISAQGGDQPQHF
.	TRBV2	TRBJ1-1	CASSEGGFRTEAFF
.	TRBV28	TRBJ2-5	CASSPMGGQETQYF
.	TRBV4-2	TRBJ1-5	CASSQELARHQTWGNQPQHF
TRBD2	TRBV29-1	TRBJ2-1	CSVVRSGTSNEQFF
TRBD1	TRBV28	TRBJ1-5	CASSFPRQGTQPQHF
TRBD1	TRBV11-1	TRBJ2-1	CASSLDRGYNNEQFF
.	TRBV7-2	TRBJ1-2	CASSLQGYGYTF
.	TRBV19	TRBJ1-1	CASSISYSDTEAFF
.	TRBV5-1	TRBJ1-1	CASKVLSMNTEAFF
.	TRBV2	TRBJ2-5	CASSEQIETQYF
TRBD1	TRBV5-1	TRBJ1-1	CASSPPGQGNTEAFF
.	TRBV7-8	TRBJ1-5	CASSPKGWQGGSSNQPQHF
.	TRBV4-3	TRBJ2-3	CASSQVAGATDTQYF
TRBD2	TRBV5-4	TRBJ2-1	CASTGTNYNEQFF
.	TRBV6-5	TRBJ1-5	CASSPDGQLGRPQHF
TRBD1	TRBV2	TRBJ1-1	CAGQALRNTEAFF
.	TRBV6-5	TRBJ1-4	CASSYVTGNEKLFF
TRBD2	TRBV7-2	TRBJ2-7	CASSLVRGEEQYF
TRBD1	TRBV4-1	TRBJ2-7	CASSQVSGQSYEQYF
.	TRBV9	TRBJ2-5	CASSVDQQGWETQYF
TRBD2	TRBV4-1	TRBJ2-1	CASRPHRTSERYNEQFF
TRBD1	TRBV5-8	TRBJ1-5	CASSLDQQGHQPQHF
.	TRBV7-9	TRBJ2-7	CASEGRTTYEQYF
.	TRBV6-4	TRBJ1-1	CASSVQEGTEAFF
.	TRBV19	TRBJ2-1	CASISDNEQFF